The clone carrying this T cell receptor (beta chain) was counted at least ten times. Its target is not known. The sample originates from a study of early T cells in non-severe SARS-CoV-2 infection. At the level of the study: Sequencing targeted bulk RNA from unsorted whole blood, leaving chains unpaired. Study-level points and caveats: Comparison of clonotypes with VDJdb favored anti-spike CD8 responses while missing private and CD4 specificities.

This CDR3 spans 14 amino acids. Deletions cut 7 bases from V and 3 bases from J, with 16 bases between. Unique molecular identifiers were added to individual cDNA molecules. TCRdb called the 5' RACE reads again in MiXCR, with one record for every CDR3 protein. The sample yields tens of thousands of distinct CDR3 sequences, around 14% seen once. The material sequenced was whole blood. The TCR was taken from an adult who was a healthcare worker with PCR-confirmed SARS-CoV-2 infection or an uninfected control (not recorded which). The chain is built from TRBV12-3 or TRBV12-4 and TRBJ2-7; TRBD1 is a possible D gene (7 bases). The CDR3: CASTLRGDLYEQYF. The CDR3 nucleotides read TGTGCCAGCACCCTCAGGGGGGACCTCTACGAGCAGTACTTC.